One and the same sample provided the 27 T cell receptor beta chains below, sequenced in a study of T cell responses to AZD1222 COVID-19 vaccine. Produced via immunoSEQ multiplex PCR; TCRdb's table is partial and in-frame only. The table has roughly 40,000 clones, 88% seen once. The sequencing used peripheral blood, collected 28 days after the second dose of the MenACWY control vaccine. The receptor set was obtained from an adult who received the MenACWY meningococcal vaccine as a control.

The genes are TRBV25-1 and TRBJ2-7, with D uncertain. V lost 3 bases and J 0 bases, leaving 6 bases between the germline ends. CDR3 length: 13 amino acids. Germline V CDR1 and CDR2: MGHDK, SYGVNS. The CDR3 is CASSDDRSYEQYF. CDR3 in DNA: TGTGCCAGCAGTGATGACCGCTCCTACGAGCAGTACTTC.

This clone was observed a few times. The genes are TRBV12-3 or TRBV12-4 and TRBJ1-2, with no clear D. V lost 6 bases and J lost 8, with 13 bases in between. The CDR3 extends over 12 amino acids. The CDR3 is CASSQHAEGYTF. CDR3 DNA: TGTGCCAGCAGCCAACATGCGGAAGGCTACACCTTC.

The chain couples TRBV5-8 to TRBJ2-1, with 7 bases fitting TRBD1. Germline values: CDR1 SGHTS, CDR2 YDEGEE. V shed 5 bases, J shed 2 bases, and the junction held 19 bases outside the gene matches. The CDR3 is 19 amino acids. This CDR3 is CASSFLWTGNFKTYNEQFF. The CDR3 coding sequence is TGTGCCAGCAGTTTCCTCTGGACAGGAAACTTTAAAACCTACAATGAGCAGTTCTTC.

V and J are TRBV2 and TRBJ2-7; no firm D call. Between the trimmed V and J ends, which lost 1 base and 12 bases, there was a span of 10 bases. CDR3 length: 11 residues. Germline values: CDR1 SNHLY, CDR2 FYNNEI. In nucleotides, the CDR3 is TGTGCCAGCAGTGAAGGGGTAGTAGGGTACTTC. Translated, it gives CASSEGVVGYF.

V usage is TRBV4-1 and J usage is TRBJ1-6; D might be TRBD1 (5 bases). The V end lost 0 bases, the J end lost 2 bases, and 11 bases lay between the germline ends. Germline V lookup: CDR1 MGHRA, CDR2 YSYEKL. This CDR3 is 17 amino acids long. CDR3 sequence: CASSQEGWGPYNSPLHF. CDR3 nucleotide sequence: TGCGCCAGCAGCCAAGAGGGCTGGGGACCCTATAATTCACCCCTCCACTTT.

CDR3 coding DNA: TGTGCCATCAGTGGAGGGACTAGCGGAAACACCGGGGAGCTGTTTTTT. It translates to CAISGGTSGNTGELFF. The chain combines TRBV10-3 with TRBJ2-2; TRBD2 matches 11 bases. CDR1 is ENHRY, CDR2 SYGVKD, per germline. J was trimmed by 2 bases and V by 4 bases; bases with no gene match: 3. This CDR3 has 16 amino acids.

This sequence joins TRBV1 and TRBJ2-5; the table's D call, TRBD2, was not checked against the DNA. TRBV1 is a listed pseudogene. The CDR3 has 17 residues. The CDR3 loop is CTSSQDPPSLPQETQYF. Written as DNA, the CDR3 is TGCACCAGCAGCCAAGACCCCCCCTCCCTCCCCCAAGAGACCCAGTACTTC.

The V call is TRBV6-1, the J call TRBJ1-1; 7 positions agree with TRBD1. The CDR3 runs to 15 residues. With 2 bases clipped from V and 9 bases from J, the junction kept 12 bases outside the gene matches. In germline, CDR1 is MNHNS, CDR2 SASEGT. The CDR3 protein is CASSEFQGGELKAFF. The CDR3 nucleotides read TGTGCCAGCAGTGAATTTCAGGGGGGCGAGTTGAAAGCTTTCTTT.

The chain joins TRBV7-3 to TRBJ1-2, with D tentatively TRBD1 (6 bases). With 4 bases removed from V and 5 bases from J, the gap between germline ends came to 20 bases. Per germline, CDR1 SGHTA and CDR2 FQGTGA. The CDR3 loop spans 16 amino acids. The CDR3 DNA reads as TGTGCCAGCAGCTATCCGTCGGGGGGCGCAAGTTATGGCTACACCTTC. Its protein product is CASSYPSGGASYGYTF.

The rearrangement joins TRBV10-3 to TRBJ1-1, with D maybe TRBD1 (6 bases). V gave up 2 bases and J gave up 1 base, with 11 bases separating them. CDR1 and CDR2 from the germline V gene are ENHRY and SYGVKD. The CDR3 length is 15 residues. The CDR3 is CAISERQGRNTEAFF. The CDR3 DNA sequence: TGTGCCATCAGTGAGCGGCAGGGGAGGAACACTGAAGCTTTCTTT.

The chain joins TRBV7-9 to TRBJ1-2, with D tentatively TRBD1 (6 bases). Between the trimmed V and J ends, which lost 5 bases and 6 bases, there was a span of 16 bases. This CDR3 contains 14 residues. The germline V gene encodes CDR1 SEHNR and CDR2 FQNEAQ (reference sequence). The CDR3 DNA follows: TGTGCCAGCAGCACTGGGGGCCAGGGGAATGGCTACACCTTC. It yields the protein CASSTGGQGNGYTF.

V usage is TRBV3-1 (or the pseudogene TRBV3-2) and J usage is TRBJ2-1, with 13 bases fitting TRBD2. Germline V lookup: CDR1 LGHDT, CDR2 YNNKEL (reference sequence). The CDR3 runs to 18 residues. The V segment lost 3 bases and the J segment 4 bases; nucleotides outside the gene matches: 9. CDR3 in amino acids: CASSQRTSGRRMYNEQFF. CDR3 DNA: TGTGCCAGCAGCCAGAGGACTAGCGGGAGAAGAATGTACAATGAGCAGTTCTTC.

CDR3 amino acids: CASSLSSDYEQYF. The CDR3 nucleotides are TGTGCCAGCAGTTTATCGAGCGACTACGAGCAGTACTTC. The chain couples TRBV27 to TRBJ2-7; D uncertain. V lost 0 bases, J lost 3 bases, and 6 bases lay in between. This CDR3 comprises 13 residues. Germline CDR1 is MNHEY and CDR2 is SMNVEV (reference sequence).

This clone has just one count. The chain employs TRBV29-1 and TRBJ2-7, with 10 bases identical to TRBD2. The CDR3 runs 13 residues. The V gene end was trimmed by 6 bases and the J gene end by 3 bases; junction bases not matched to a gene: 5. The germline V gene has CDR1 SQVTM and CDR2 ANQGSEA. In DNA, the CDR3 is TGCAGCGTAGGACTAGCGGACAACTACGAGCAGTACTTC. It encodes CSVGLADNYEQYF.

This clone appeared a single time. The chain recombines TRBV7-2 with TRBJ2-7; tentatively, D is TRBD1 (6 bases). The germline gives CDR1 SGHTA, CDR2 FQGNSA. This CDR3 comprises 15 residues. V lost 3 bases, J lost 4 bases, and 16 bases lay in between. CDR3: CASSFQTGFAYEQYF. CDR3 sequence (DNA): TGTGCCAGCAGCTTTCAAACAGGGTTTGCGTACGAGCAGTACTTC.

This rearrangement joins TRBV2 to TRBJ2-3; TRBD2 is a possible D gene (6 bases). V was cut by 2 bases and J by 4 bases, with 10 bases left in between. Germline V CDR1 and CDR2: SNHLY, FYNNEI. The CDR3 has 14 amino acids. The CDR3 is CASSESGSSDTQYF. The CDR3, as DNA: TGTGCCAGCAGTGAATCCGGGAGTTCAGATACGCAGTATTTT.

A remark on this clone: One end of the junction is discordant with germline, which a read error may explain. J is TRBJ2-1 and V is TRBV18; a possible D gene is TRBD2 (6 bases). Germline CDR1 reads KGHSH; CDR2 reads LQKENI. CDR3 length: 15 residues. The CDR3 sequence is CASTPDGTSYNEQFF. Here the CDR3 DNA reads TGTGCCAGCACACCCGACGGGACTTCCTACAATGAGCAGTTCTTC.

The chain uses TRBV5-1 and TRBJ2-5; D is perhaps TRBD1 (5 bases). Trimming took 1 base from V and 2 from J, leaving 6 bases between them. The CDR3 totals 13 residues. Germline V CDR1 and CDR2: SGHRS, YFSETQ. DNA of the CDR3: TGCGCCAGCAGCTTGCCAGGGCAAGAGACCCAGTACTTC. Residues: CASSLPGQETQYF.

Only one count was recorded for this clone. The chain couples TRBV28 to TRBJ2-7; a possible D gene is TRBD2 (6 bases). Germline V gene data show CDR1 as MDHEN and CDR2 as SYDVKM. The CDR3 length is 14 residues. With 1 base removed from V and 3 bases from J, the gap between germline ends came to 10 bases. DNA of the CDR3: TGTGCCAGCAGTTTATCCGGGGGACGCTACGAGCAGTACTTC. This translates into CASSLSGGRYEQYF.

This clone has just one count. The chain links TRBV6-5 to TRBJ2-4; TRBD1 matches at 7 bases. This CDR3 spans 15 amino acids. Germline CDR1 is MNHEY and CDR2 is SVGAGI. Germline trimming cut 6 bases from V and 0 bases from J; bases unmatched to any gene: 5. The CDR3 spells CASRPTGLAKNIQYF. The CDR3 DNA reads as TGTGCCAGCAGGCCGACAGGGCTAGCCAAAAACATTCAGTACTTC.

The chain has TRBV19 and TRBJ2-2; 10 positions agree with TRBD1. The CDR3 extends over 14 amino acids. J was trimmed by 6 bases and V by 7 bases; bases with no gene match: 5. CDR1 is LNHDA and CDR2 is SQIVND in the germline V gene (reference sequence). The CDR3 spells CASIGTGEAGELFF. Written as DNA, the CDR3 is TGTGCCAGTATAGGGACAGGGGAGGCCGGGGAGCTGTTTTTT.

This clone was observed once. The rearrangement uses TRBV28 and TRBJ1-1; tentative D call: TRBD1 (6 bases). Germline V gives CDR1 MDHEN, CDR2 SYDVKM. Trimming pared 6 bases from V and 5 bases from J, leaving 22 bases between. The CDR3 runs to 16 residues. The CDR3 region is CASRLLRVQGLTEAFF. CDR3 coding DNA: TGTGCCAGCAGACTACTAAGAGTACAGGGTCTGACTGAAGCTTTCTTT. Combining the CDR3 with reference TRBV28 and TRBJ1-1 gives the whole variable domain DVKVTQSSRYLVKRTGEKVFLECVQDMDHENMFWYRQDPGLGLRLIYFSYDVKMKEKGDIPEGYSVSREKKERFSLILESASTNQTSMYLCASRLLRVQGLTEAFFGQGTRLTVV.

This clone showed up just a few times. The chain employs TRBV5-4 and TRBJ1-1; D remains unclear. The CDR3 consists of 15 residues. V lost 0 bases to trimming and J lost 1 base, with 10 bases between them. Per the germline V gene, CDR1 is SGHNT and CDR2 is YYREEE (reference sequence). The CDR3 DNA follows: TGTGCCAGCAGCTTGGGCCAGCGACAGAACACTGAAGCTTTCTTT. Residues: CASSLGQRQNTEAFF.

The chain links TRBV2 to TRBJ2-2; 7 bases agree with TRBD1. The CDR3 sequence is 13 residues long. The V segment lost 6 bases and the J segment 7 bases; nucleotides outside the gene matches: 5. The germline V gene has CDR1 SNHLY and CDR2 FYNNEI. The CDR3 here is CASRRGPNGELFF. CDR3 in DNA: TGTGCCAGCAGGAGGGGGCCCAACGGGGAGCTGTTTTTT.

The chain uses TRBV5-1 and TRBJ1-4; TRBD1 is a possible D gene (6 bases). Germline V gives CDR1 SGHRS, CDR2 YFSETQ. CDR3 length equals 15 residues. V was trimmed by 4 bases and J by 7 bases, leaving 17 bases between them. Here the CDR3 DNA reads TGCGCCAGCAGCCCTAGCCTGGGGGCGGCTGAAAAACTGTTTTTT. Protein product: CASSPSLGAAEKLFF. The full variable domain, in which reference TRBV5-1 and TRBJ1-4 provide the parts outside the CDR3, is KAGVTQTPRYLIKTRGQQVTLSCSPISGHRSVSWYQQTPGQGLQFLFEYFSETQRNKGNFPGRFSGRQFSNSRSEMNVSTLELGDSALYLCASSPSLGAAEKLFFGSGTQLSVL.

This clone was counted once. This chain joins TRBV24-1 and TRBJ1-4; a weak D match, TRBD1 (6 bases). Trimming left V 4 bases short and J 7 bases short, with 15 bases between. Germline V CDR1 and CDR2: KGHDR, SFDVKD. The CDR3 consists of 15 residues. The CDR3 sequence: CATSETTGYGEKLFF. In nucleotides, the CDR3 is TGTGCCACCAGTGAGACTACAGGGTACGGTGAAAAACTGTTTTTT.

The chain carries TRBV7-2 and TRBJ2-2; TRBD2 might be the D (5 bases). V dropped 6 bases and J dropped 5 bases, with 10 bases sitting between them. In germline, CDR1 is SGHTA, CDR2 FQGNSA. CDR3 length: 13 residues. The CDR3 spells CASRRSGTGELFF. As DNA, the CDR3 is TGTGCCAGCAGGAGGAGCGGTACCGGGGAGCTGTTTTTT.